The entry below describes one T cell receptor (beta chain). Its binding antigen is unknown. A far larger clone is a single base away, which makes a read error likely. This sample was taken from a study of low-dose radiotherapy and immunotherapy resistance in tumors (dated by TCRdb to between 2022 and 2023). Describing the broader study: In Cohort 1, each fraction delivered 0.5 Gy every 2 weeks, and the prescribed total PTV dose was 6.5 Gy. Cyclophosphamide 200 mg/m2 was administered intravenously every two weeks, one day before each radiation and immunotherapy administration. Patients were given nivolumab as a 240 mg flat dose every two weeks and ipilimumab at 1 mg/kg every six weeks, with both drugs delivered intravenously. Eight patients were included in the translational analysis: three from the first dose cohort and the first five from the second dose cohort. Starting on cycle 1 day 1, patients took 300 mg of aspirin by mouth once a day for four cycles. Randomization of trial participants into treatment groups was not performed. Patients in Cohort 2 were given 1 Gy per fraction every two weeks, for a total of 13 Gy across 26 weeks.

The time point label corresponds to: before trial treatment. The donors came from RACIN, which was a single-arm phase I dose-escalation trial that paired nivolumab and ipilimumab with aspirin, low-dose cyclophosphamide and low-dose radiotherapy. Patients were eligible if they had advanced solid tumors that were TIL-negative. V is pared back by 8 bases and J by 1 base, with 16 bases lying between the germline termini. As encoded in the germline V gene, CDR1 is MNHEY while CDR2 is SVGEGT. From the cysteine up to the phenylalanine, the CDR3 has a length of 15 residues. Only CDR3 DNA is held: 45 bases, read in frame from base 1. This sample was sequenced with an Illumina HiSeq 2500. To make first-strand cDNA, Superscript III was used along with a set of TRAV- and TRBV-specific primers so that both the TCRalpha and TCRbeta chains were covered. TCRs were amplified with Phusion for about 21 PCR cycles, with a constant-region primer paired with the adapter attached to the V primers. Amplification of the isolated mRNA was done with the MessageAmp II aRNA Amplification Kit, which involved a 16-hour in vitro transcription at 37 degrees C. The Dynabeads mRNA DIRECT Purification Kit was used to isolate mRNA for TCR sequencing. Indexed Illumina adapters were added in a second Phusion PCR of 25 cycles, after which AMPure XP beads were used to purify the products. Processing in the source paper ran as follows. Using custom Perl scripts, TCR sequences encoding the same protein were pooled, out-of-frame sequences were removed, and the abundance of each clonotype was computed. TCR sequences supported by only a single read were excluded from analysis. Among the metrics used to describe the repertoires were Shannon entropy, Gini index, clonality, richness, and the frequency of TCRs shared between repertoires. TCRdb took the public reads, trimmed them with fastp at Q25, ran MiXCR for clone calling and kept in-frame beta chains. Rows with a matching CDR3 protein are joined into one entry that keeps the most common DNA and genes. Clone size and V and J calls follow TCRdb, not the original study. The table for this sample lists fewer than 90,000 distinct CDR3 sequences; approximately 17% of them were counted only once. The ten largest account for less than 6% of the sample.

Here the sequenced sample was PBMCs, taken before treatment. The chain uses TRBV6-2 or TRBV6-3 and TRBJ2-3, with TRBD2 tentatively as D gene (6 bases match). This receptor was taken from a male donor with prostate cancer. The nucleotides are TGTGCCAGCGGCAAGCTAGCGCTACGCACAGATACGCAGTATTTT. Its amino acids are CASGKLALRTDTQYF.